The 8 T cell receptor beta chains below were found in one sample sequenced in a study of T cell responses to AZD1222 COVID-19 vaccine. Repertoires were generated with immunoSEQ multiplex PCR, while TCRdb's copy carries only in-frame clones and drops some. Of some 97,000 clones in the sample, approximately 87% were seen once. The sequencing used peripheral blood, collected on day 0 of AZD1222 vaccination. The receptors derive from an adult in good health.

This chain connects TRBV19 to TRBJ1-5; weak D call: TRBD1 (6 bases). Looked up from germline, CDR1 is LNHDA and CDR2 is SQIVND (reference sequence). CDR3 length equals 13 residues. Trimming shortened V by 6 bases and J by 3 bases, and 9 bases separated the two germline ends. CDR3 DNA: TGTGCCAGTAGCAGGGGATTCAATCAGCCCCAGCATTTT. Translated: CASSRGFNQPQHF.

This chain links TRBV5-1 with TRBJ1-2; the D gene is possibly TRBD1 (5 bases). This CDR3 comprises 16 residues. Trimming left V 1 base short and J 1 base short, with 14 bases between. Looked up from germline, CDR1 is SGHRS and CDR2 is YFSETQ. The CDR3 DNA follows: TGCGCCAGCAGCTTGCACGCAGGGCGTTATAACTATGGCTACACCTTC. Translating gives CASSLHAGRYNYGYTF. The entire variable domain, with the rest obtained from reference TRBV5-1 and TRBJ1-2, is as follows: KAGVTQTPRYLIKTRGQQVTLSCSPISGHRSVSWYQQTPGQGLQFLFEYFSETQRNKGNFPGRFSGRQFSNSRSEMNVSTLELGDSALYLCASSLHAGRYNYGYTFGSGTRLTVV.

The chain uses TRBV6-5 and TRBJ1-2, with 7 bases lining up with TRBD1. The germline gives CDR1 MNHEY, CDR2 SVGAGI. The CDR3 spans 13 residues. The J segment lost 7 bases and the V segment lost 6 bases, leaving 8 bases of the junction unmatched. CDR3 DNA sequence: TGTGCCAGCAGGCCCAGGGGGAAGGGTGGCTACACCTTC. Protein product: CASRPRGKGGYTF.

As for this clone: Relative to the germline gene, one junction end is altered; a read error may explain this. The chain links TRBV7-9 to TRBJ2-7; D is possibly TRBD1 (5 bases). The CDR3 is 11 residues long. Germline V CDR1 and CDR2: SEHNR, FQNEAQ (reference sequence). For the CDR3, the DNA is TGTGCCAGCAGCCTGGACATCGAGAAGTACTTC. This translates into CASSLDIEKYF.

J is TRBJ1-2 and V is TRBV5-1; D is undetermined. CDR1 is SGHRS, CDR2 YFSETQ, per germline. V lost 0 bases and J 0 bases, leaving 12 bases between the germline ends. The CDR3 consists of 16 residues. CDR3 amino acids: CASSLEEEYSNYGYTF. The DNA of the CDR3 is TGCGCCAGCAGCTTGGAGGAGGAGTACTCTAACTATGGCTACACCTTC.

The rearrangement links TRBV19 to TRBJ1-5, with D possibly TRBD1 on 5 matching bases. There are 14 residues in the CDR3. CDR1 LNHDA and CDR2 SQIVND come from the germline V gene (reference sequence). Trimming pared 11 bases from V and 2 bases from J, leaving 16 bases between. The CDR3 here is CAVQTGVGNQPQHF. The CDR3 region has the DNA TGTGCCGTTCAAACGGGGGTTGGCAATCAGCCCCAGCATTTT. The full variable domain, rest sourced from reference TRBV19 and TRBJ1-5, is DGGITQSPKYLFRKEGQNVTLSCEQNLNHDAMYWYRQDPGQGLRLIYYSQIVNDFQKGDIAEGYSVSREKKESFPLTVTSAQKNPTAFYLCAVQTGVGNQPQHFGDGTRLSIL.

The chain couples TRBV27 to TRBJ1-1; TRBD1 agrees at 11 bases. Germline CDR1 and CDR2: MNHEY and SMNVEV (reference sequence). V was pared by 4 bases and J by 1 base, with 2 bases of the junction left unmatched. The CDR3 sequence is 15 residues long. CDR3 sequence (DNA): TGTGCCAGCAGTTATGGGACAGGGGGGAACACTGAAGCTTTCTTT. It specifies CASSYGTGGNTEAFF.

The chain employs TRBV28 and TRBJ1-1; no clear D. This CDR3 contains 17 residues. CDR1 MDHEN and CDR2 SYDVKM come from the germline V gene. V was pared by 6 bases and J by 5 bases, with 25 bases between. In DNA form, the CDR3 reads TGTGCCAGCAGCATACCTCCGCAAGTGGTCGGAGAGACTGAAGCTTTCTTT. Translated: CASSIPPQVVGETEAFF.